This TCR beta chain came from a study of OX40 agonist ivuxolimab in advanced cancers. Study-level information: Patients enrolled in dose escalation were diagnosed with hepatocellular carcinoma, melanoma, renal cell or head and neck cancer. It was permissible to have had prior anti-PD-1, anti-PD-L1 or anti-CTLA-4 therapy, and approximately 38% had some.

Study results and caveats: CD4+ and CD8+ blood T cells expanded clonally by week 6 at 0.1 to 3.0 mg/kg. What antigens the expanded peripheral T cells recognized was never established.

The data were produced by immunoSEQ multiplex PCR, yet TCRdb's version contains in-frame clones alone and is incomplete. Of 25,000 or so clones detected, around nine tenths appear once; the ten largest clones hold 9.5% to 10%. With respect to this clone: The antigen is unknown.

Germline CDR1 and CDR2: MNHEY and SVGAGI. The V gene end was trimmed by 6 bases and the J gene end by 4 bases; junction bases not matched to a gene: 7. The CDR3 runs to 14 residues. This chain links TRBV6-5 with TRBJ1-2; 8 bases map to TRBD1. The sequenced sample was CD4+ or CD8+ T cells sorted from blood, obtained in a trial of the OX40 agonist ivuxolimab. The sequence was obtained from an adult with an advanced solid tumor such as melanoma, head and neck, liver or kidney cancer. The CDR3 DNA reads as TGTGCCAGCAGCCGACAGGGGCCCTTCTATGGCTACACCTTC. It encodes CASSRQGPFYGYTF.